This T cell receptor beta chain appears in the sequencing data of a study of T cells in Graves' hyperthyroidism and ophthalmopathy. Germline loops: CDR1 SEHNR, CDR2 FQNEAQ (reference sequence). CDR3 length equals 12 residues. V was clipped by 7 bases and J by 7 bases, with 12 bases between them. This clonotype has at least ten counts. Researchers amplified the TCR beta CDR3 regions from RNA transcripts. First-round RT-PCR targeting the TCR CDR3 was performed with the HTBI primer set. MiXCR, applied by TCRdb to the multiplex PCR reads, yields one record per CDR3 protein. The data show roughly 110,000 distinct CDR3 sequences, with more than 15% seen just once and about 40% held by the top ten.

The TCR was taken from a woman between 45 and 60 years old with Graves' hyperthyroidism. The chain couples TRBV7-9 to TRBJ2-3; D is uncertain. Input material: blood. This chain's CDR3 is CASTLLEHTQYF. The CDR3 DNA reads TGTGCCAGCACCCTTCTCGAACATACGCAGTATTTT. The full variable domain, with the rest looked up from reference TRBV7-9 and TRBJ2-3, is DTGVSQNPRHKITKRGQNVTFRCDPISEHNRLYWYRQTLGQGPEFLTYFQNEAQLEKSRLLSDRFSAERPKGSFSTLEIQRTEQGDSAMYLCASTLLEHTQYFGPGTRLTVL.